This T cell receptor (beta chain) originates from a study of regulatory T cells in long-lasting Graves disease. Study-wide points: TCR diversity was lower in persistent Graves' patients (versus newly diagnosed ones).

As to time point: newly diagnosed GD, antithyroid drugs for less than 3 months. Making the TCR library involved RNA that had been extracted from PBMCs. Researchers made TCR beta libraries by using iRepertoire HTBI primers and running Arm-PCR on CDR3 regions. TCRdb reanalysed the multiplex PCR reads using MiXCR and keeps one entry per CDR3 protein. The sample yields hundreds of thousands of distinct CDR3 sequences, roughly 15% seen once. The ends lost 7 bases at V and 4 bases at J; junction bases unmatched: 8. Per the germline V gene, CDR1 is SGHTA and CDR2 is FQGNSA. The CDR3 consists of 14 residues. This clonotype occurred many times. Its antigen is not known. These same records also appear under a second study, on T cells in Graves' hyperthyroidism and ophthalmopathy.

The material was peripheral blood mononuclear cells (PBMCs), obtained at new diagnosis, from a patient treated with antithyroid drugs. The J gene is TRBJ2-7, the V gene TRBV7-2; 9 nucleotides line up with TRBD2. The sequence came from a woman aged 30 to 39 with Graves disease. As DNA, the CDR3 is TGTGCCAGCACCCGGGCGGGAGGGTGGTACGAGCAGTACTTC. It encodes CASTRAGGWYEQYF.